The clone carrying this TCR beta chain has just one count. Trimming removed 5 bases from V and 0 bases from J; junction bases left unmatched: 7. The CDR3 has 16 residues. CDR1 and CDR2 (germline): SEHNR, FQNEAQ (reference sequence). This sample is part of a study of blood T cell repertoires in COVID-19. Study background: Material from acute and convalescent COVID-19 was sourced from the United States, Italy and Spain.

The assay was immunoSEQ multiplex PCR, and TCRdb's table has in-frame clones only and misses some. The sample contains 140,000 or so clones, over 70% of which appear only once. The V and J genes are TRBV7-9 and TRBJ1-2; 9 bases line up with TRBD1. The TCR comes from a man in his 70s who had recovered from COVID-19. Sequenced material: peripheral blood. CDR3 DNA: TGTGCCAGCAGCCGAAAGACAGGGGGGCCTAACTATGGCTACACCTTC. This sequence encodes CASSRKTGGPNYGYTF. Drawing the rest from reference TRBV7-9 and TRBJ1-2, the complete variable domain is DTGVSQNPRHKITKRGQNVTFRCDPISEHNRLYWYRQTLGQGPEFLTYFQNEAQLEKSRLLSDRFSAERPKGSFSTLEIQRTEQGDSAMYLCASSRKTGGPNYGYTFGSGTRLTVV.